Following are 10 T cell receptor beta chains from one sample sequenced in a study of blood T cell repertoires in COVID-19. Produced via immunoSEQ multiplex PCR; TCRdb's table is partial and in-frame only. Here the sample spans about 200,000 clones, over 80% being singletons. The sample comprised PBMCs or T cells enriched from blood (not recorded which). Receptor source: a man aged 25-45 years who had recovered from COVID-19.

CDR3 region: CASSLETGLSGNTIYF. The CDR3 coding sequence is TGCGCCAGCAGCTTGGAGACTGGACTCTCTGGAAACACCATATATTTT. The chain links TRBV5-1 to TRBJ1-3; no clear D. V was shortened by 0 bases and J by 0 bases, with 10 bases between the two germline ends. Germline values: CDR1 SGHRS, CDR2 YFSETQ. This CDR3 is 16 amino acids long.

The genes are TRBV4-1 and TRBJ2-5; D is uncertain. CDR1 and CDR2 (germline): MGHRA, YSYEKL. V lost 0 bases and J lost 5, with 10 bases in between. CDR3 size: 14 residues. The CDR3 sequence is CASSQDNSYETQYF. The DNA for the CDR3 is TGCGCCAGCAGCCAAGATAACAGTTATGAGACCCAGTACTTC.

J is TRBJ1-3 and V is TRBV6-1; a possible D gene is TRBD1 (6 bases). This CDR3 region has 17 residues. V lost 4 bases to trimming and J lost 2 bases, with 18 bases between them. The germline CDR1 and CDR2 sequences are MNHNS and SASEGT. CDR3 sequence (DNA): TGTGCCAGCAGTGCCCCTAGACAGGCTGGTGCTGGAAACACCATATATTTT. It yields the protein CASSAPRQAGAGNTIYF.

The chain is built from TRBV5-1 and TRBJ2-1, with 8 bases fitting TRBD2. Per germline, CDR1 SGHRS and CDR2 YFSETQ. This CDR3 comprises 16 residues. The J segment lost 3 bases and the V segment lost 1 base, leaving 6 bases of the junction unmatched. CDR3 residues: CASSLNSGVIYNEQFF. CDR3 sequence (DNA): TGCGCCAGCAGCTTGAATAGCGGGGTAATCTACAATGAGCAGTTCTTC.

This clone has just one count. The V gene is TRBV14, the J gene TRBJ2-7, with 7 bases matching TRBD2. The germline V gene encodes CDR1 SGHDN and CDR2 FVKESK. The CDR3 sequence is 16 residues long. With V trimmed by 0 bases and J by 1 base, 6 bases remained unmatched. CDR3 bases: TGTGCCAGCAGCCAAGATAGAGCGGGGAGATCCTACGAGCAGTACTTC. This codes for CASSQDRAGRSYEQYF.

This chain connects TRBV6-5 to TRBJ2-7; D perhaps matches TRBD1 (6 bases). Trimming left V 6 bases short and J 0 bases short, with 15 bases between. The germline CDR1 and CDR2 sequences are MNHEY and SVGAGI. The CDR3 sequence is 15 residues long. As DNA, the CDR3 is TGTGCCAGCAGAACACGGCAGGGGACCTCCTACGAGCAGTACTTC. Translating it yields CASRTRQGTSYEQYF.

This chain connects TRBV5-1 to TRBJ1-2; TRBD1 matches at 8 bases. The junction had 9 bases not matched to a gene; V was cut back by 2 bases and J by 12 bases. The CDR3 is made up of 13 amino acids. Germline V CDR1 and CDR2: SGHRS, YFSETQ. The CDR3: CASSFGTGEPHTF. In DNA form, the CDR3 reads TGCGCCAGCAGCTTTGGGACAGGTGAGCCCCACACCTTC.

The CDR3 sequence: CASSLLAGGPGNEQFF. CDR3 in DNA: TGTGCCAGCAGCCTATTAGCGGGGGGGCCCGGCAATGAGCAGTTCTTC. The chain recombines TRBV13 with TRBJ2-1; 11 bases fit TRBD2. The V segment lost 5 bases and the J segment 6 bases; nucleotides outside the gene matches: 9. This CDR3 region has 16 residues. Germline CDR1 is PRHDT and CDR2 is FYEKMQ (reference sequence).

This clone was counted once. The chain uses TRBV9 and TRBJ2-3; 9 bases align to TRBD2. The germline V gene has CDR1 SGDLS and CDR2 YYNGEE. The CDR3 is 14 amino acids. J gave up 4 bases and V 2 bases, and 2 bases lay outside the gene matches. In DNA form, the CDR3 reads TGTGCCAGCAGCGTTATAGCGGGAGCAGATACGCAGTATTTT. This codes for CASSVIAGADTQYF. Combining the CDR3 with reference TRBV9 and TRBJ2-3 gives the whole variable domain DSGVTQTPKHLITATGQRVTLRCSPRSGDLSVYWYQQSLDQGLQFLIQYYNGEERAKGNILERFSAQQFPDLHSELNLSSLELGDSALYFCASSVIAGADTQYFGPGTRLTVL.

The chain links TRBV3-1 (or the pseudogene TRBV3-2) to TRBJ1-4; maybe TRBD1 (6 bases). Trimming left V 4 bases short and J 7 bases short, with 19 bases between. This CDR3 region has 16 residues. Germline assignment: CDR1 LGHDT and CDR2 YNNKEL (reference sequence). The CDR3 loop reads CASSPTWGQDPEKLFF. CDR3 in DNA: TGTGCCAGCAGCCCAACCTGGGGGCAGGACCCTGAAAAACTGTTTTTT.